This T cell receptor (beta chain) was found in a study of T cells after yellow fever vaccination. The CDR3 runs 15 residues. J was trimmed by 1 base and V by 6 bases; bases with no gene match: 4. Regarding the study as a whole: Post-booster repertoires contained most primary-vaccination clones again (about 95% CD4, roughly 90% CD8).

This clonotype showed up just a few times. The target antigen is unknown. Synthesis of TCR cDNA relied on 5'RACE template switching, which attached a universal primer site and UMIs. MiXCR, applied by TCRdb to the 5' RACE reads, yields one record per CDR3 protein. The sample has 300,000 to 400,000 distinct CDR3 sequences, roughly a tenth seen once; the top ten hold less than 3.5%. Sequences were derived from CD4+ T cells sorted from PBMCs, sampled 45 days after the yellow fever booster vaccination. J is TRBJ2-5 and V is TRBV12-3 or TRBV12-4; 11 bases align to TRBD2. The clonotype comes from a man aged 18 to 30 who received the YFV17D yellow fever vaccine. This CDR3 reads CASSLAGGLQETQYF. CDR3 coding DNA: TGTGCCAGCAGCCTAGCGGGGGGTCTCCAAGAGACCCAGTACTTC.